The rows below give T cell receptor beta chains drawn from one sample of a study of OX40 agonist ivuxolimab in advanced cancers. Libraries were prepared by immunoSEQ multiplex PCR; TCRdb keeps only in-frame clonotypes and omits some of them. This sample carries over 75,000 clones, roughly 91% of them seen once, and the ten largest clones take around 1.5%. Sequencing was performed on CD4+ or CD8+ T cells sorted from blood, taken in a trial of the OX40 agonist ivuxolimab. These receptors all stem from an adult with an advanced solid tumor such as melanoma, head and neck, liver or kidney cancer. CDR3s include the opening cysteine and the closing phenylalanine or tryptophan. A D gene is named only where the DNA matches it firmly. Some rows have no size entry. The others give once, few or many, or a class for an expanded clone.

cdr3_aa,cdr3_nt,clone_size,v_call,j_call,d_call
CASSLVHAGTENTEAFF,TGTGCCAGCAGCCTCGTACACGCCGGGACAGAGAACACTGAAGCTTTCTTT,-,TRBV5-6,TRBJ1-1,TRBD1
CASIPPTGMNTEAFF,TGTGCCAGCATCCCCCCTACAGGGATGAACACTGAAGCTTTCTTT,-,TRBV6-1,TRBJ1-1,-
CASSETGGNDTEAFF,TGTGCCAGCAGCGAGACAGGGGGCAACGACACTGAAGCTTTCTTT,-,TRBV9,TRBJ1-1,TRBD1
CASSSRQITEAFF,TGTGCCAGCAGCTCCCGACAGATCACTGAAGCTTTCTTT,-,TRBV7-9,TRBJ1-1,-
CASSRRYYEQYF,TGTGCCAGCAGCCGAAGATACTACGAGCAGTACTTC,-,TRBV5-6,TRBJ2-7,-
CAWTPLGSGFTLNTGELFF,TGTGCCTGGACCCCCTTAGGTAGCGGGTTCACCTTGAACACCGGGGAGCTGTTTTTT,-,TRBV30,TRBJ2-2,TRBD2
CATSREAPPGDNEQFF,TGTGCCACCAGCAGAGAGGCGCCTCCCGGGGACAATGAGCAGTTCTTC,once,TRBV15,TRBJ2-1,-
CAWSWRPNTGELFF,TGTGCCTGGAGCTGGCGACCGAACACCGGGGAGCTGTTTTTT,-,TRBV30,TRBJ2-2,-
CASSFRGSSYNEQFF,TGTGCCAGCAGCTTCCGGGGGAGCTCCTACAATGAGCAGTTCTTC,once,TRBV5-6,TRBJ2-1,-
CAWSGGGELFF,TGTGCCTGGAGCGGCGGCGGGGAGCTGTTTTTT,-,TRBV30,TRBJ2-2,-
CASSWGSFTDTQYF,TGTGCCAGCTCATGGGGTAGCTTTACAGATACGCAGTATTTT,-,TRBV6-5,TRBJ2-3,-
CASRGGVGLHTEAFF,TGTGCCAGCAGAGGAGGGGTTGGACTACACACTGAAGCTTTCTTT,-,TRBV6-1,TRBJ1-1,-
CASSPGGNIQYF,TGTGCCAGCAGTCCAGGAGGGAACATTCAGTACTTC,-,TRBV6-5,TRBJ2-4,-
CASHGRVGYGYTF,TGTGCCAGCCACGGGCGGGTCGGATATGGCTACACCTTC,-,TRBV6-6,TRBJ1-2,-
CASRSGTGGPYEQYF,TGTGCCAGTAGAAGCGGGACAGGGGGGCCCTACGAGCAGTACTTC,once,TRBV19,TRBJ2-7,TRBD1
CASSQDLGNIQYF,TGTGCCAGCAGCCAAGATTTGGGAAACATTCAGTACTTC,-,TRBV14,TRBJ2-4,-
CASSTGQGEGETQYF,TGTGCCAGTAGTACAGGACAGGGGGAGGGAGAGACCCAGTACTTC,-,TRBV19,TRBJ2-5,TRBD1
CAWALPGGAYQPQHF,TGTGCCTGGGCTCTACCCGGGGGCGCCTATCAGCCCCAGCATTTT,-,TRBV30,TRBJ1-5,-
CASSLLGALGNSPLHF,TGTGCCAGCAGCTTACTGGGGGCGCTGGGTAATTCACCCCTCCACTTT,-,TRBV7-6,TRBJ1-6,-
CASSELGGFMNTEAFF,TGTGCCAGCAGTGAATTGGGGGGTTTCATGAACACTGAAGCTTTCTTT,-,TRBV6-1,TRBJ1-1,-
CASSFPPGVLEAFF,TGTGCCAGCAGCTTCCCCCCGGGGGTGCTTGAAGCTTTCTTT,-,TRBV7-9,TRBJ1-1,-
CASSRQGLNTEAFF,TGTGCCAGCAGCCGACAGGGGTTGAACACTGAAGCTTTCTTT,-,TRBV9,TRBJ1-1,TRBD1
CASSQDTDLAGGPWGKEDTQYF,TGCGCCAGCAGCCAAGATACGGACCTGGCGGGAGGGCCATGGGGGAAGGAAGATACGCAGTATTTT,once,TRBV4-3,TRBJ2-3,TRBD2
CASTLQYRASGGYGYTF,TGTGCCAGTACCCTTCAATACCGGGCATCTGGGGGCTATGGCTACACCTTC,-,TRBV19,TRBJ1-2,-
CATLDRGDSNQPQHF,TGTGCCACCTTGGACAGGGGGGATAGCAATCAGCCCCAGCATTTT,few,TRBV10-3,TRBJ1-5,TRBD1
CASSQTSGRANTGELFF,TGTGCCAGCAGCCAGACTAGCGGGAGGGCTAACACCGGGGAGCTGTTTTTT,-,TRBV5-4,TRBJ2-2,TRBD2
CASSPPGQRPANTGELFF,TGTGCCAGCTCACCACCGGGACAGAGGCCAGCGAACACCGGGGAGCTGTTTTTT,-,TRBV18,TRBJ2-2,TRBD1
CASSVEEGTVRGYTF,TGTGCCAGCAGCGTAGAGGAGGGTACCGTTCGTGGCTACACCTTC,-,TRBV9,TRBJ1-2,-
CASSSSRGNTEAFF,TGTGCCAGCAGTTCGTCCCGAGGGAACACTGAAGCTTTCTTT,-,TRBV11-3,TRBJ1-1,-
CASSQETGTNEKLFF,TGTGCCAGCAGCCAAGAAACCGGAACTAATGAAAAACTGTTTTTT,-,TRBV4-2,TRBJ1-4,-
CAISESGGNYGYTF,TGTGCCATCAGTGAGTCCGGGGGAAACTATGGCTACACCTTC,-,TRBV10-3,TRBJ1-2,-
CASSFSGFIKAFF,TGTGCCAGCAGTTTCAGTGGGTTTATCAAAGCTTTCTTT,-,TRBV28,TRBJ1-1,-
CSVGTRREQFF,TGCAGCGTTGGGACCCGACGTGAGCAGTTCTTC,-,TRBV29-1,TRBJ2-1,-
CASSSTPAGGRNIQYF,TGTGCCAGTAGTTCGACCCCGGCGGGAGGGAGAAACATTCAGTACTTC,-,TRBV19,TRBJ2-4,TRBD2
CSVEDVRGAHSYEQYF,TGCAGCGTTGAAGATGTCCGGGGGGCCCACTCCTACGAGCAGTACTTC,-,TRBV29-1,TRBJ2-7,-
CASSPGGAPGNTEAFF,TGTGCCAGCAGCCCGGGAGGGGCCCCGGGGAACACTGAAGCTTTCTTT,-,TRBV5-4,TRBJ1-1,-